This TCR beta chain is from a study of T cell clonality in common variable immunodeficiency. Study-wide points: Common variable immunodeficiency TCR beta sequences reportedly had fewer deletions and N-nucleotide insertions.

Libraries were prepared by immunoSEQ multiplex PCR; TCRdb keeps only in-frame clonotypes and omits some of them. The repertoire consists of almost 20,000 clones, none detected only once. Details on this clone: Its specificity is unknown. The CDR3 end falls 3 residues outside the read, so it is completed with the germline J gene.

CVID subjects had received replacement immunoglobulin for at least one year. Blood came from CVID subjects not ill and not taking immunomodulatory or immunosuppressive medication. V lost 5 bases to trimming and J lost 10 bases, with 15 bases between them. Germline-derived CDR1 and CDR2 are LNHDA and SQIVND (reference sequence). This CDR3 has 14 amino acids. The sample comprised peripheral blood mononuclear cells. This TCR derives from a human donor with common variable immunodeficiency. The chain employs TRBV19 and TRBJ1-6; the D gene is possibly TRBD1 (6 bases). The CDR3 DNA, read in part, is TGTGCCAGTAGTCCCGGACAGCGCCGCTCACCC. It yields the protein CASSPGQRRSP. The CDR3 reads in full as CASSPGQRRSPLHF. The full variable domain, rest sourced from reference TRBV19 and TRBJ1-6, is DGGITQSPKYLFRKEGQNVTLSCEQNLNHDAMYWYRQDPGQGLRLIYYSQIVNDFQKGDIAEGYSVSREKKESFPLTVTSAQKNPTAFYLCASSPGQRRSPLHFGNGTRLTVT.